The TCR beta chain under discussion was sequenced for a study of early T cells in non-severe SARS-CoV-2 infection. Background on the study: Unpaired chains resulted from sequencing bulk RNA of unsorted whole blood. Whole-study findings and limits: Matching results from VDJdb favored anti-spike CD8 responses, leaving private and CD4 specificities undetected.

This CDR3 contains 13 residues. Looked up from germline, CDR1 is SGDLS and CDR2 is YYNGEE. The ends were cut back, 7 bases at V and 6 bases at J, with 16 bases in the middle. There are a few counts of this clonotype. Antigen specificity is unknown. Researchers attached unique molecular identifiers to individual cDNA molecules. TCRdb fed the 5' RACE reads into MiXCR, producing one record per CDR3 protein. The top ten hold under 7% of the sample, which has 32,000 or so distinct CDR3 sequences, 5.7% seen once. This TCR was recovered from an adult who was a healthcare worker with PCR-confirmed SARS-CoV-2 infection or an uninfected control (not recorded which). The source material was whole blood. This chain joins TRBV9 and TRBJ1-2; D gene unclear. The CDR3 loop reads CASSTVGSHGYTF. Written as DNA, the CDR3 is TGTGCCAGCTCCACCGTGGGCTCTCATGGCTACACCTTC. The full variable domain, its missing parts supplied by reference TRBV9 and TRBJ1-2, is DSGVTQTPKHLITATGQRVTLRCSPRSGDLSVYWYQQSLDQGLQFLIQYYNGEERAKGNILERFSAQQFPDLHSELNLSSLELGDSALYFCASSTVGSHGYTFGSGTRLTVV.